Listed below are T cell receptor beta chains from one sample, sequenced in a study of post-analysis software for immune sequencing data. Each CDR3 protein gets one entry after TCRdb re-called the PCR reads with MiXCR. The sample consists of roughly 670,000 distinct CDR3 sequences, about 60% of them appearing once. The sample taken for sequencing was blood. The receptors derive from a girl aged 2-10 years with multiple sclerosis. The CDR3 runs from the conserved cysteine through the conserved F or W. A D gene is named only where the DNA matches it firmly. Size is stated for part of the rows, as once, few or many counts, or as a class when the clone is expanded.

v_call	j_call	clone_size	d_call	cdr3_aa	cdr3_nt
TRBV20-1	TRBJ2-5	NA	TRBD2	CSARGASGGRGETQYF	TGCAGTGCTAGAGGGGCGAGCGGGGGGCGAGGAGAGACCCAGTACTTC
TRBV29-1	TRBJ1-2	few	NA	CSVEEAGPYGYTF	TGCAGCGTTGAAGAGGCGGGACCTTATGGCTACACCTTC
TRBV5-1	TRBJ2-5	NA	TRBD1	CASSTAFRDRGGETQYF	TGCGCCAGCAGCACCGCGTTCCGGGACAGGGGAGGAGAGACCCAGTACTTC
TRBV10-3	TRBJ2-4	NA	TRBD2	CAISDFGLADDGDKQYF	TGTGCCATCAGTGATTTCGGACTAGCGGACGACGGGGACAAGCAGTACTTC
TRBV6-5	TRBJ2-1	NA	NA	CASTDGGEGTHNEQFF	TGTGCCAGCACCGACGGAGGAGAGGGCACCCACAATGAGCAGTTCTTC
TRBV20-1	TRBJ1-2	once	NA	CSAYWDISYGYTF	TGCAGTGCTTACTGGGACATTTCCTATGGCTACACCTTC
TRBV29-1	TRBJ2-7	once	NA	CSVAGGFRSSYEQYF	TGCAGCGTTGCCGGGGGTTTTAGGAGCTCCTACGAGCAGTACTTC
TRBV2	TRBJ2-1	NA	TRBD2	CASRPGLANEQFF	TGTGCCAGCAGGCCGGGACTAGCTAATGAGCAGTTCTTC
TRBV7-9	TRBJ2-3	few	NA	CASSLGDPIDTQYF	TGTGCCAGCAGCTTAGGGGACCCCATCGATACGCAGTATTTT
TRBV6-2/TRBV6-3	TRBJ2-3	NA	TRBD2	CASSRLADGDTQYF	TGTGCCAGCAGTCGACTAGCGGATGGGGATACGCAGTATTTT
TRBV7-2	TRBJ2-3	few	TRBD2	CASSLSFGIAGADTQYF	TGTGCCAGCAGCTTAAGTTTCGGAATAGCGGGAGCAGATACGCAGTATTTT
TRBV12-3/TRBV12-4	TRBJ2-3	few	TRBD2	CASSSGLAGDPDTQYF	TGTGCCAGCAGTTCCGGACTAGCGGGAGACCCAGATACGCAGTATTTT
TRBV7-9	TRBJ2-1	NA	TRBD2	CASSLMAGGGEQFF	TGTGCCAGCAGCTTGATGGCGGGAGGCGGGGAGCAGTTCTTC
TRBV6-2/TRBV6-3	TRBJ1-2	NA	TRBD1	CASSRGTEDGYTF	TGTGCCAGCAGTCGCGGGACAGAGGATGGCTACACCTTC
TRBV4-3	TRBJ2-7	NA	NA	CASKGSLGEDYEQYF	TGCGCCAGTAAGGGGAGCCTGGGCGAAGACTACGAGCAGTACTTC
TRBV12-3/TRBV12-4	TRBJ1-1	NA	NA	CASSSDSGDTEAFF	TGTGCCAGCAGCTCGGACAGTGGAGACACTGAAGCTTTCTTT
TRBV20-1	TRBJ2-5	NA	NA	CSARLRGETQYF	TGCAGTGCTAGACTCAGGGGCGAGACCCAGTACTTC
TRBV7-9	TRBJ2-3	NA	TRBD1	CASSFRWTGSADTQYF	TGTGCCAGCAGCTTTCGATGGACAGGGTCCGCAGATACGCAGTATTTT
TRBV7-3	TRBJ2-7	NA	TRBD1	CASSISGTVIRAEQYF	TGTGCCAGCAGCATATCTGGGACAGTAATTAGAGCCGAGCAGTACTTC
TRBV6-6	TRBJ2-2	NA	NA	CASTRASGELFF	TGTGCCAGCACGAGAGCTTCCGGGGAGCTGTTTTTT
TRBV5-1	TRBJ2-1	NA	NA	CASSPQRSFPSYNEQFF	TGCGCCAGCAGCCCGCAGCGGAGTTTCCCTTCTTACAATGAGCAGTTCTTC
TRBV20-1	TRBJ2-3	NA	NA	CSATSHNGNLFTDTQYF	TGCAGTGCTACCTCCCATAACGGAAACCTCTTCACAGATACGCAGTATTTT
TRBV6-6	TRBJ1-1	NA	NA	CASTLGDTEAFF	TGTGCCAGCACGTTAGGGGACACTGAAGCTTTCTTT
TRBV5-5	TRBJ2-3	NA	TRBD1	CASTIGQGLPYGTDTQYF	TGTGCCAGCACCATTGGACAGGGCCTTCCTTATGGCACAGATACGCAGTATTTT
TRBV7-9	TRBJ1-1	few	NA	CASRTTSNTEAFF	TGTGCCAGCAGAACAACCAGCAACACTGAAGCTTTCTTT
TRBV4-1	TRBJ2-5	NA	NA	CASSQEPPGAARETQYF	TGCGCCAGCAGCCAAGAGCCCCCAGGGGCAGCCAGGGAGACCCAGTACTTC
TRBV2	TRBJ2-5	few	NA	CASSEALRGRGRETQYF	TGTGCCAGCAGTGAAGCGCTTCGGGGCAGGGGTAGAGAGACCCAGTACTTC
TRBV20-1	TRBJ2-3	NA	TRBD2	CSASITSATDTQYF	TGCAGTGCTAGTATTACTAGCGCCACAGATACGCAGTATTTT
TRBV14	TRBJ2-1	NA	NA	CASSQALLSEQFF	TGTGCCAGCAGCCAAGCCCTATTGAGTGAGCAGTTCTTC
TRBV12-3/TRBV12-4	TRBJ1-2	few	NA	CASSLVGSYGYTF	TGTGCCAGCAGTTTAGTGGGAAGTTATGGCTACACCTTC
TRBV7-9	TRBJ2-7	NA	TRBD1	CASSLEAGTETYEQYF	TGTGCCAGCAGCTTAGAAGCCGGGACAGAAACTTACGAGCAGTACTTC
TRBV25-1	TRBJ2-1	NA	TRBD1	CASSGQESSYNEQFF	TGTGCCAGCAGCGGACAGGAGAGCTCCTACAATGAGCAGTTCTTC
TRBV7-2	TRBJ1-2	once	TRBD1	CASTGGNYGYTF	TGTGCCAGCACAGGGGGTAACTATGGCTACACCTTC
TRBV29-1	TRBJ2-3	few	NA	CSVEGDGRGSPDTQYF	TGCAGCGTTGAAGGCGATGGTCGGGGGTCCCCAGATACGCAGTATTTT
TRBV20-1	TRBJ1-2	NA	NA	CSARDSKEGEGYGYTF	TGCAGTGCTAGAGATTCAAAGGAGGGCGAGGGGTATGGCTACACCTTC
TRBV5-1	TRBJ2-7	NA	NA	CASSTQGSYEQYF	TGCGCCAGCAGTACCCAGGGCTCCTACGAGCAGTACTTC
TRBV11-2	TRBJ2-7	NA	TRBD2	CASSPTLAGTPYEQYF	TGTGCCAGCAGCCCGACTCTAGCGGGGACGCCATACGAGCAGTACTTC
TRBV28	TRBJ2-1	NA	NA	CASSSVSSCNEQFF	TGTGCCAGCAGTTCGGTCAGCTCCTGCAATGAGCAGTTCTTC
TRBV5-5	TRBJ2-7	few	TRBD1	CASSLSRTGVYEQYF	TGTGCCAGCAGCTTGTCTAGGACAGGGGTCTACGAGCAGTACTTC
TRBV6-1	TRBJ2-7	NA	TRBD1	CASRPSGQGMVSYEQYF	TGTGCCAGCAGACCATCCGGACAGGGGATGGTTTCCTACGAGCAGTACTTC
TRBV28	TRBJ2-3	NA	TRBD2	CASSLHPAGGLDTQYF	TGTGCCAGCAGTTTACATCCAGCGGGGGGTTTAGATACGCAGTATTTT
TRBV12-3/TRBV12-4	TRBJ1-2	NA	TRBD1	CASSPLPGQTYDGYTF	TGTGCCAGCAGTCCCTTGCCGGGACAGACATACGATGGCTACACCTTC
TRBV15	TRBJ1-1	once	NA	CATSRVIFKGEAFF	TGTGCCACCAGCAGAGTAATCTTTAAGGGTGAAGCTTTCTTT
TRBV6-5	TRBJ2-7	NA	TRBD2	CASTVLAGAYEQYF	TGTGCCAGCACCGTACTAGCGGGAGCCTACGAGCAGTACTTC
TRBV20-1	TRBJ2-5	NA	NA	CSASEVRAWEQYF	TGCAGTGCTAGTGAGGTCAGGGCATGGGAGCAGTACTTC
TRBV7-2	TRBJ2-7	NA	TRBD2	CASSLSRLAGYEQYF	TGTGCCAGCAGCTTATCCCGACTAGCGGGGTACGAGCAGTACTTC
TRBV11-2	TRBJ2-4	NA	TRBD2	CASSSLAGLAKNIQYF	TGTGCCAGCAGCTCGCTAGCGGGGTTAGCCAAAAACATTCAGTACTTC
TRBV7-3	TRBJ2-3	NA	NA	CASSFIVSSTDTQYF	TGTGCCAGCAGCTTTATAGTATCAAGCACAGATACGCAGTATTTT
TRBV7-2	TRBJ2-3	NA	NA	CASSLQGFEGDTQYF	TGTGCCAGCAGCTTACAAGGTTTCGAAGGAGATACGCAGTATTTT
TRBV20-1	TRBJ1-2	NA	NA	CSARALGYGYTF	TGCAGTGCCCGGGCCTTGGGCTATGGCTACACCTTC
TRBV4-2	TRBJ2-2	once	TRBD2	CASSQDRGLSGGPGELFF	TGTGCCAGCAGCCAAGATCGGGGCCTTTCGGGGGGGCCCGGGGAGCTGTTTTTT
TRBV3-1	TRBJ2-1	NA	TRBD2	CASSQERRSGVNEQFF	TGCGCCAGCAGCCAAGAACGGCGTAGCGGGGTCAATGAGCAGTTCTTC
TRBV20-1	TRBJ2-3	NA	TRBD2	CSARDIIAGGFTDTQYF	TGCAGTGCTAGAGATATAATAGCGGGGGGCTTCACAGATACGCAGTATTTT
TRBV29-1	TRBJ2-5	NA	NA	CSVEGATAIQETQYF	TGCAGCGTTGAAGGGGCGACAGCCATCCAAGAGACCCAGTACTTC
TRBV29-1	TRBJ2-1	few	NA	CSVGPVGHNEQFF	TGCAGCGTTGGCCCGGTGGGGCACAATGAGCAGTTCTTC
TRBV5-1	TRBJ2-1	once	NA	CASRRSYNEQFF	TGCGCCAGCAGGAGGAGTTACAATGAGCAGTTCTTC
TRBV5-1	TRBJ2-1	NA	TRBD2	CASSLAFLAGGPSQNEQFF	TGCGCCAGCAGCTTGGCTTTCCTAGCGGGGGGGCCATCCCAAAATGAGCAGTTCTTC
TRBV5-1	TRBJ2-4	NA	TRBD2	CASSPEAGVNIQYF	TGCGCCAGCAGCCCGGAAGCGGGGGTAAACATTCAGTACTTC
TRBV12-3/TRBV12-4	TRBJ2-1	NA	TRBD1	CASTPGQGYYNEQFF	TGTGCCAGCACCCCGGGACAGGGATACTACAATGAGCAGTTCTTC
TRBV10-3	TRBJ2-3	NA	NA	CAITSQSEGDTQYF	TGTGCCATCACTTCACAATCCGAGGGAGATACGCAGTATTTT